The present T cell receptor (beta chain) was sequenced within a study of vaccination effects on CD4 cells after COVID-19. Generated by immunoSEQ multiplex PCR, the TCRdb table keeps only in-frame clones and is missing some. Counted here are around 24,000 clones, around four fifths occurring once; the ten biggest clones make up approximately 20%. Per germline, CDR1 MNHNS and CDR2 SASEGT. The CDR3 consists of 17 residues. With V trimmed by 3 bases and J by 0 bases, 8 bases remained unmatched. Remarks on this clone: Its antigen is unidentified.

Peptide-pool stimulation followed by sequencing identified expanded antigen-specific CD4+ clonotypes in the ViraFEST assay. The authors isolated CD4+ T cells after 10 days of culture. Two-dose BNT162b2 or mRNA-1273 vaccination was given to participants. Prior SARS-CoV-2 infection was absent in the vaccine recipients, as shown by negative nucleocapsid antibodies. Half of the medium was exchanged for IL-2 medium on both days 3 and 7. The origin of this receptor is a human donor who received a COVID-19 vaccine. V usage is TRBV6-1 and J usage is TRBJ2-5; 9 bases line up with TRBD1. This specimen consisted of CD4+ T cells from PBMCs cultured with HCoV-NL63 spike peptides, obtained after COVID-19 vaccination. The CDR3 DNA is TGTGCCAGCAGTGATAAACGGGACAGGGAGTACCAAGAGACCCAGTACTTC. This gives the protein CASSDKRDREYQETQYF.